This entry concerns a single T cell receptor beta chain. The record originates from a study of shared clonotypes between healthy human individuals. V dropped 3 bases and J dropped 2 bases, with 8 bases sitting between them. The length of the CDR3 is 13 residues. The germline CDR1 and CDR2 sequences are LNHDA and SQIVND (reference sequence). As handled by the study authors: As immunoSEQ supplied junction-only sequences (without quality scores), filtering differed. The method was immunoSEQ multiplex PCR; TCRdb's version includes in-frame clones alone and lacks a portion of them. Clone size and the V and J calls come from that table; the DNA yielded D and trimming. The sample includes over 400,000 clones, 81% of them seen just once.

This chain connects TRBV19 to TRBJ2-7; D remains unclear. The receptor was isolated from a woman between 40 and 55 years old in good health. Some clones in this sample may be carry-over from other donors' samples. The source material was PBMCs. The CDR3 spells CASSMGWAYEQYF. CDR3 bases: TGTGCCAGTAGTATGGGATGGGCCTACGAGCAGTACTTC. The full variable domain, completed using reference TRBV19 and TRBJ2-7, is DGGITQSPKYLFRKEGQNVTLSCEQNLNHDAMYWYRQDPGQGLRLIYYSQIVNDFQKGDIAEGYSVSREKKESFPLTVTSAQKNPTAFYLCASSMGWAYEQYFGPGTRLTVT.